The next 15 T cell receptor beta chains were all read from a single sample in a study of cytomegalovirus exposure and HLA in healthy donors. PCR primers comprised 60 Vbeta and 13 Jbeta primers. Using immunoSEQ multiplex PCR, the repertoire was profiled, and TCRdb retains in-frame clones only, with some absent. There are around 130,000 clones in the sample; approximately 84% occur only once, and 2.7% lies in the top ten. Sequencing was performed on PBMCs. All receptors derive from a boy younger than 10 in good health and CMV-seronegative.

This rearrangement joins TRBV11-3 to TRBJ2-5, with 12 bases fitting TRBD2. Unmatched junction bases numbered 4, after V lost 4 bases and J lost 4 bases. The germline V gene encodes CDR1 SGHNT and CDR2 YENEEA. There are 15 residues in the CDR3. The DNA for the CDR3 is TGTGCCAGCAGCTCTAGCGGGGGGGCAGGAGAGACCCAGTACTTC. Translated, it gives CASSSSGGAGETQYF. The entire variable domain, with the rest obtained from reference TRBV11-3 and TRBJ2-5, is as follows: EAGVVQSPRYKIIEKKQPVAFWCNPISGHNTLYWYLQNLGQGPELLIRYENEEAVDDSQLPKDRFSAERLKGVDSTLKIQPAELGDSAVYLCASSSSGGAGETQYFGPGTRLLVL.

The CDR3 loop is CASSLSSGTGYGYTF. The CDR3 coding sequence is TGTGCCAGCAGCTTAAGTTCAGGGACAGGTTATGGCTACACCTTC. The genes are TRBV7-2 and TRBJ1-2; 8 nucleotides match TRBD1. Germline V gene data show CDR1 as SGHTA and CDR2 as FQGNSA. V was clipped by 2 bases and J by 5 bases; unmatched bases: 7. The CDR3 runs 15 residues.

The CDR3 DNA reads as TGCGCCAGCAGCTTGGTCGGGTTCAGGGAGCTGTTTTTT. It codes for CASSLVGFRELFF. The chain employs TRBV5-1 and TRBJ2-2; no clear D. This CDR3 is 13 amino acids long. Trimming pared 0 bases from V and 9 bases from J, leaving 9 bases between. Looked up from germline, CDR1 is SGHRS and CDR2 is YFSETQ.

V usage is TRBV19 and J usage is TRBJ2-2; a weak D match, TRBD1 (5 bases). Looked up from germline, CDR1 is LNHDA and CDR2 is SQIVND (reference sequence). This CDR3 contains 16 residues. V lost 5 bases, J lost 6 bases, and 19 bases lay in between. In nucleotides, the CDR3 is TGTGCCAGTAGTGGCTGGACACCGAATTTTTCCGGGGAGCTGTTTTTT. This translates into CASSGWTPNFSGELFF.

DNA of the CDR3: TGTGCCAGCAGCGGCGGTTTTAGCGGGAGCCCCTGGGAGCAGTTCTTC. Protein: CASSGGFSGSPWEQFF. V gene TRBV5-8 combines with J gene TRBJ2-1; TRBD2 agrees at 9 bases. Germline CDR1 SGHTS, CDR2 YDEGEE. The CDR3 loop spans 16 amino acids. The junction had 15 bases not matched to a gene; V was cut back by 4 bases and J by 10 bases.

The rearrangement joins TRBV25-1 to TRBJ2-3; 8 bases match TRBD1. This CDR3 contains 13 residues. Germline trimming cut 6 bases from V and 4 bases from J; bases unmatched to any gene: 3. The germline CDR1 and CDR2 sequences are MGHDK and SYGVNS. CDR3 bases: TGTGCCAGCAGGACAGGGGTACCAGATACGCAGTATTTT. It codes for CASRTGVPDTQYF.

The chain links TRBV28 to TRBJ1-5; D is possibly TRBD1 (6 bases). CDR3 size: 17 residues. Germline V gives CDR1 MDHEN, CDR2 SYDVKM. V was shortened by 6 bases and J by 3 bases, with 21 bases between the two germline ends. The CDR3 DNA reads as TGTGCCAGCAGCCCTGACCCGGACAGCCTAATCAATCAGCCCCAGCATTTT. Protein product: CASSPDPDSLINQPQHF.

The J gene is TRBJ1-6, the V gene TRBV30; 8 bases are a match to TRBD1. With 7 bases clipped from V and 9 bases from J, the junction kept 14 bases outside the gene matches. The CDR3 has 15 residues. Germline V gives CDR1 GTSNPN, CDR2 SVGIG (reference sequence). As DNA, the CDR3 is TGTGCCTTTAGGACAGGGCTTCTTCCAACTTCACCCCTCCACTTT. Protein: CAFRTGLLPTSPLHF.

Turning to this clone: The sample carries other DNA sequences with the same CDR3. The CDR3 nucleotides read TGTGCCAGCAGCCATCGGGGATGGAGGGTCCCTAACTATGGCTACACCTTC. It is translated as CASSHRGWRVPNYGYTF. The chain has TRBV5-6 and TRBJ1-2; D gene ambiguous. CDR3 size: 17 residues. Germline V lookup: CDR1 SGHDT, CDR2 YYEEEE. Trimming left V 4 bases short and J 0 bases short, with 19 bases between.

This sequence joins TRBV28 and TRBJ2-1, with 7 bases identical to TRBD2. J lost 0 bases, V lost 3 bases, and 8 bases had no gene match. The CDR3 extends over 17 amino acids. The germline V gene encodes CDR1 MDHEN and CDR2 SYDVKM. The CDR3 sequence is CASSFGVGGSSYNEQFF. The CDR3 DNA reads as TGTGCCAGCAGTTTTGGGGTGGGCGGGAGCTCCTACAATGAGCAGTTCTTC.

CDR3 sequence reads: CASSKGLSYEQYF. CDR3 nucleotides: TGTGCCAGCTCGAAGGGACTCTCCTACGAGCAGTACTTC. The J gene is TRBJ2-7, the V gene TRBV9, with a tentative D call TRBD2 (6 bases). V was trimmed by 7 bases and J by 0 bases, leaving 11 bases between them. The CDR3 is 13 amino acids. Germline-derived CDR1 and CDR2 are SGDLS and YYNGEE.

This rearrangement joins TRBV9 to TRBJ2-3; 10 nucleotides agree with TRBD2. This CDR3 spans 16 amino acids. V shed 0 bases, J shed 8 bases, and the junction held 9 bases outside the gene matches. Germline V gene data show CDR1 as SGDLS and CDR2 as YYNGEE. DNA of the CDR3: TGTGCCAGCAGCGTAGTATCTAGCGGGGGCCCAGGTACGCAGTATTTT. Its translation is CASSVVSSGGPGTQYF.

The V gene is TRBV6-5, the J gene TRBJ1-1; D gene ambiguous. The germline CDR1 and CDR2 sequences are MNHEY and SVGAGI. Trimming pared 6 bases from V and 0 bases from J, leaving 11 bases between. CDR3 length equals 14 residues. As DNA, the CDR3 is TGTGCCAGCAGCAACCTTAACATGAACACTGAAGCTTTCTTT. Encoded protein: CASSNLNMNTEAFF.

CDR3 coding DNA: TGCAGCGTATATTGGACCCGAGACTACGAGCAGTACTTC. It encodes CSVYWTRDYEQYF. The gene calls are TRBV29-1 and TRBJ2-5; D uncertain. Judging by the DNA end, TRBJ2-7 fits better; the J call may be wrong. There are 13 residues in the CDR3. The germline V gene has CDR1 SQVTM and CDR2 ANQGSEA.

The chain carries TRBV29-1 and TRBJ2-7; perhaps TRBD1 as D (7 bases). Germline-derived CDR1 and CDR2 are SQVTM and ANQGSEA. The V and J ends lost 6 bases and 1 base respectively, with 13 bases between them. The CDR3 extends over 13 amino acids. DNA of the CDR3: TGCAGCGTCATCCCAGGGGGGTCCTACGAGCAGTACTTC. It encodes CSVIPGGSYEQYF.